Listed below are T cell receptor beta chains from one sample, sequenced in a study of T cell repertoires in cytomegalovirus infection. TCRdb recomputed calls from the reads with MiXCR, one row per CDR3 protein. This sample carries about 740,000 distinct CDR3 sequences, roughly a third of them seen once, and the ten largest clones take around 2.8%. Sequenced material: PBMCs. All receptors derive from a human donor in good health (CMV status not recorded). Some clones in this sample may be carry-over from other donors' samples. Both conserved end residues are part of each CDR3. The D gene is left open where the match is weak. Some rows have no size entry. The others give once, few or many, or a class for an expanded clone.

NA | TRBJ2-2 | NA | TRBV7-9 | CASSHFPPVQSNTGELFF | TGTGCCAGCAGCCATTTTCCGCCGGTACAGTCGAACACCGGGGAGCTGTTTTTT
TRBD2 | TRBJ2-1 | few | TRBV6-5 | CASSAGTSTYNEQFF | TGTGCCAGCAGCGCCGGGACTAGCACATACAATGAGCAGTTCTTC
NA | TRBJ1-4 | NA | TRBV12-3/TRBV12-4 | CASSLSVALREKLFF | TGTGCCAGCAGTTTATCGGTGGCCCTTCGTGAAAAACTGTTTTTT
NA | TRBJ2-7 | NA | TRBV7-2 | CASSPLGTSYEQYF | TGTGCCAGCAGCCCGCTAGGGACTTCGTACGAGCAGTACTTC
TRBD2 | TRBJ2-1 | NA | TRBV6-2/TRBV6-3 | CASTPQGLVKNEQFF | TGTGCCAGCACCCCCCAGGGACTAGTGAAGAATGAGCAGTTCTTC
NA | TRBJ2-7 | few | TRBV20-1 | CSARVAQGSGYEQYF | TGCAGTGCTAGAGTCGCCCAGGGGAGCGGCTACGAGCAGTACTTC
NA | TRBJ1-4 | many | TRBV7-8 | CASSFKGGEKLFF | TGTGCCAGCAGCTTCAAAGGGGGAGAAAAACTGTTTTTT
NA | TRBJ1-1 | few | TRBV7-8 | CASSLATSYTEAFF | TGTGCCAGCAGCTTAGCGACGAGTTACACTGAAGCTTTCTTT
TRBD2 | TRBJ2-7 | NA | TRBV20-1 | CSARSQRGGKGEQYF | TGCAGTGCCAGGAGTCAGCGGGGCGGGAAAGGGGAGCAGTACTTC
NA | TRBJ2-5 | NA | TRBV19 | CASSIGWRQETQYF | TGTGCCAGTAGTATAGGATGGAGGCAAGAGACCCAGTACTTC
NA | TRBJ2-7 | NA | TRBV11-2 | CASSSRRDGSYEQYF | TGTGCCAGCAGCTCCCGACGGGACGGATCCTACGAGCAGTACTTC
TRBD2 | TRBJ2-1 | NA | TRBV7-7 | CASGRGGPYNEQFF | TGTGCTAGCGGACGGGGGGGCCCGTACAATGAGCAGTTCTTC
TRBD1 | TRBJ2-1 | few | TRBV29-1 | CSVEDSFRDRGARGWFF | TGCAGCGTTGAAGATAGTTTTCGAGACAGGGGTGCGAGGGGTTGGTTCTTC
NA | TRBJ1-3 | NA | TRBV14 | CASSQESSAHSGNTIYF | TGTGCCAGCAGCCAAGAATCGTCAGCGCACTCTGGAAACACCATATATTTT
NA | TRBJ1-1 | NA | TRBV5-6 | CASSRDYHEAFF | TGTGCCAGCAGCCGGGACTACCATGAAGCTTTCTTT
NA | TRBJ1-1 | few | TRBV19 | CASSNGVSLNTEAFF | TGTGCCAGTAGTAACGGGGTCTCACTGAACACTGAAGCTTTCTTT
NA | TRBJ1-5 | NA | TRBV19 | CASSIRTVFNQPQHF | TGTGCCAGTAGTATTCGGACAGTCTTCAATCAGCCCCAGCATTTT
NA | TRBJ1-2 | NA | TRBV19 | CASSIIRQDYGYTF | TGTGCCAGTAGTATTATTCGGCAGGACTATGGCTACACCTTC
NA | TRBJ1-1 | few | TRBV7-2 | CASSLVPPPGNTEAFF | TGTGCCAGCAGCTTAGTGCCGCCACCCGGGAACACTGAAGCTTTCTTT
TRBD1 | TRBJ1-1 | NA | TRBV28 | CASSFPPPGTGRAFF | TGTGCCAGCAGTTTTCCTCCTCCGGGGACAGGGCGGGCTTTCTTT
NA | TRBJ2-7 | NA | TRBV7-9 | CASSLALGGQMSYEQYF | TGTGCCAGCAGCTTAGCGCTGGGCGGGCAGATGTCCTACGAGCAGTACTTC
NA | TRBJ2-7 | once | TRBV20-1 | CSAIGYTYEQYF | TGCAGTGCTATCGGTTATACCTACGAGCAGTACTTC
NA | TRBJ1-1 | many | TRBV10-1 | CASSGGNTEAFF | TGTGCCAGCAGCGGAGGGAACACTGAAGCTTTCTTT
TRBD1 | TRBJ2-7 | NA | TRBV20-1 | CSATEGQGRYEQYF | TGCAGTGCTACAGAGGGACAGGGACGCTACGAGCAGTACTTC
TRBD2 | TRBJ2-7 | many | TRBV28 | CASSPLYAPSGTYEQYF | TGTGCCAGCAGTCCTCTATACGCGCCTAGCGGAACCTACGAGCAGTACTTC
NA | TRBJ2-7 | NA | TRBV6-5 | CASSSIRGSYEQYF | TGTGCCAGCAGTTCGATCAGGGGCTCATACGAGCAGTACTTC
NA | TRBJ1-6 | NA | TRBV20-1 | CSAREAGVLGGAPLHF | TGCAGTGCTAGAGAGGCGGGGGTCTTGGGCGGAGCCCCACTCCACTTT
NA | TRBJ1-1 | NA | TRBV6-6 | CASSYLEEAFF | TGTGCCAGCAGTTACTTGGAGGAAGCTTTCTTT
NA | TRBJ2-5 | NA | TRBV20-1 | CSARDAGWQETQYF | TGCAGTGCTAGAGACGCGGGATGGCAAGAGACCCAGTACTTC